Listed below are T cell receptor beta chains from one sample, sequenced in a study of cytomegalovirus exposure and HLA in healthy donors. The assay was immunoSEQ multiplex PCR, and TCRdb's table has in-frame clones only and misses some. The table shows about 110,000 clones, with 65% to 90% occurring only once. The sample was PBMCs. Receptor source: a woman aged 25 to 39 in good health and CMV-seronegative. CDR3s include the opening cysteine and the closing phenylalanine or tryptophan. The order of the fields is V gene, J gene, D gene, clone size, CDR3 protein, CDR3 DNA. D genes are given only for firm matches. Clone sizes are given selectively: once, few, many, or a class where the clone is expanded.

v_call: TRBV7-9; j_call: TRBJ1-4; d_call: NA; clone_size: NA; cdr3_aa: CASSLSGKLFF; cdr3_nt: TGTGCCAGCAGCTTGTCGGGGAAACTGTTTTTT
v_call: TRBV11-2; j_call: TRBJ2-1; d_call: TRBD2; clone_size: NA; cdr3_aa: CASSFRTSGNNEQFF; cdr3_nt: TGTGCCAGCAGCTTCCGGACTAGCGGCAACAATGAGCAGTTCTTC
v_call: TRBV6-1; j_call: TRBJ2-7; d_call: NA; clone_size: NA; cdr3_aa: CASRDPPGFEQYF; cdr3_nt: TGTGCCAGCCGGGATCCCCCCGGGTTCGAGCAGTACTTC
v_call: TRBV27; j_call: TRBJ2-5; d_call: TRBD1; clone_size: NA; cdr3_aa: CATTDRVATQYF; cdr3_nt: TGTGCCACCACGGACAGGGTCGCGACCCAGTACTTC
v_call: TRBV4-3; j_call: TRBJ1-5; d_call: NA; clone_size: few; cdr3_aa: CASSLGRHSNQPQHF; cdr3_nt: TGCGCCAGCAGCCTGGGCAGACATAGCAATCAGCCCCAGCATTTT
v_call: TRBV10-3; j_call: TRBJ2-5; d_call: TRBD2; clone_size: NA; cdr3_aa: CAISAPTSGETQYF; cdr3_nt: TGTGCCATCAGTGCGCCGACTAGCGGAGAGACCCAGTACTTC
v_call: TRBV5-1; j_call: TRBJ2-5; d_call: NA; clone_size: NA; cdr3_aa: CASSLVRGRVETQYF; cdr3_nt: TGCGCCAGCAGCTTGGTCAGGGGTCGGGTAGAGACCCAGTACTTC
v_call: TRBV5-1; j_call: TRBJ2-2; d_call: NA; clone_size: once; cdr3_aa: CASSFTTTTGELFF; cdr3_nt: TGCGCCAGCAGCTTCACAACTACTACCGGGGAGCTGTTTTTT
v_call: TRBV27; j_call: TRBJ1-4; d_call: NA; clone_size: NA; cdr3_aa: CASRRTAPREKLFF; cdr3_nt: TGTGCCAGCAGACGGACAGCCCCGCGGGAAAAACTGTTTTTT
v_call: TRBV5-1; j_call: TRBJ2-7; d_call: TRBD2; clone_size: NA; cdr3_aa: CASSSLSVAGGHYEQYF; cdr3_nt: TGCGCCAGCAGCTCCCTCTCAGTAGCGGGGGGACACTACGAGCAGTACTTC
v_call: TRBV7-7; j_call: TRBJ2-7; d_call: TRBD2; clone_size: NA; cdr3_aa: CASSPTLGGRAGGYEQYF; cdr3_nt: TGTGCCAGCAGCCCTACCCTTGGGGGGAGGGCAGGAGGATACGAGCAGTACTTC
v_call: TRBV27; j_call: TRBJ1-5; d_call: TRBD1; clone_size: NA; cdr3_aa: CASSPGQGYFDSNQPQHF; cdr3_nt: TGTGCCAGCAGTCCGGGACAGGGATATTTCGATAGCAATCAGCCCCAGCATTTT
v_call: TRBV29-1; j_call: TRBJ1-2; d_call: TRBD1; clone_size: NA; cdr3_aa: CSASDRDPRYTF; cdr3_nt: TGCAGCGCCTCGGACAGGGATCCGCGCTACACCTTC
v_call: TRBV28; j_call: TRBJ1-2; d_call: NA; clone_size: NA; cdr3_aa: CASNNNFGAVYTF; cdr3_nt: TGTGCCAGCAATAATAACTTTGGGGCGGTATACACCTTC
v_call: TRBV5-1; j_call: TRBJ2-3; d_call: TRBD2; clone_size: few; cdr3_aa: CASSASARTSGDRGTDTQYF; cdr3_nt: TGCGCCAGCAGCGCGTCGGCCCGGACTAGCGGGGATCGGGGCACAGATACGCAGTATTTT
v_call: TRBV7-9; j_call: TRBJ2-7; d_call: NA; clone_size: NA; cdr3_aa: CASSLDAAVSYEQYF; cdr3_nt: TGTGCCAGCAGCTTAGATGCTGCAGTCTCCTACGAGCAGTACTTC
v_call: TRBV6-6; j_call: TRBJ2-2; d_call: TRBD2; clone_size: few; cdr3_aa: CASRGLAGGNGELFF; cdr3_nt: TGTGCCAGCAGGGGACTAGCGGGAGGAAACGGGGAGCTGTTTTTT
v_call: TRBV7-2; j_call: TRBJ2-7; d_call: NA; clone_size: NA; cdr3_aa: CASSLASSGVKVYEQYF; cdr3_nt: TGTGCCAGCAGCTTAGCGTCGTCGGGGGTCAAAGTCTACGAGCAGTACTTC
v_call: TRBV18; j_call: TRBJ2-5; d_call: NA; clone_size: NA; cdr3_aa: CASSLTQGEETQYF; cdr3_nt: TGTGCCAGCTCACTGACACAAGGGGAAGAGACCCAGTACTTC
v_call: TRBV11-2; j_call: TRBJ1-1; d_call: NA; clone_size: NA; cdr3_aa: CASSLRGGESEAFF; cdr3_nt: TGTGCCAGCAGCTTACGGGGGGGGGAATCTGAAGCTTTCTTT
v_call: TRBV29-1; j_call: TRBJ1-2; d_call: TRBD1; clone_size: NA; cdr3_aa: CSVETSGTGYGYTF; cdr3_nt: TGCAGCGTTGAGACCTCCGGGACAGGGTATGGCTACACCTTC
v_call: TRBV6-5; j_call: TRBJ1-5; d_call: TRBD1; clone_size: NA; cdr3_aa: CASSPGDRKNQPQHF; cdr3_nt: TGTGCCAGCAGCCCGGGGGACAGGAAAAATCAGCCCCAGCATTTT
v_call: TRBV6-1; j_call: TRBJ2-2; d_call: NA; clone_size: NA; cdr3_aa: CASSEYNSPNTGELFF; cdr3_nt: TGTGCCAGCAGTGAATATAACAGTCCGAACACCGGGGAGCTGTTTTTT
v_call: TRBV10-2; j_call: TRBJ1-2; d_call: NA; clone_size: NA; cdr3_aa: CASSPGDYGYTF; cdr3_nt: TGCGCCAGCAGCCCAGGGGACTATGGCTACACCTTC
v_call: TRBV2; j_call: TRBJ1-5; d_call: TRBD1; clone_size: once; cdr3_aa: CASSDQGAGGQPQHF; cdr3_nt: TGTGCCAGCAGTGACCAGGGGGCAGGGGGTCAGCCCCAGCATTTT
v_call: TRBV5-1; j_call: TRBJ1-1; d_call: NA; clone_size: NA; cdr3_aa: CASSFGGDTEAFF; cdr3_nt: TGCGCCAGCAGCTTCGGCGGGGACACTGAAGCTTTCTTT